Listed below are T cell receptor beta chains from one sample, sequenced in a study of shared clonotypes between healthy human individuals. TCRdb's copy holds only in-frame clones and misses some; the assay was immunoSEQ multiplex PCR. The sample consists of millions of clones, just over 90% of them appearing once. The sequenced sample consisted of naive CD4+ T cells sorted from blood. The source of these receptors is a young man in good health. Each CDR3 is given with its conserved first and last residue. The order of the fields is D gene, clone size, J gene, CDR3 length, V gene, CDR3 DNA, CDR3 protein. The D gene is left open where the match is weak. Size values are once, few and many counts, or a class for expanded clones, and some rows have none.

D gene: TRBD2
clone size: once
J gene: TRBJ2-1
CDR3 length: 15
V gene: TRBV30
CDR3 DNA: TGTGCCTGGAGTCAGACTAGCGGGGGTTACAATGAGCAGTTCTTC
CDR3 protein: CAWSQTSGGYNEQFF

D gene: -
clone size: -
J gene: TRBJ1-1
CDR3 length: 15
V gene: TRBV19
CDR3 DNA: TGTGCCAGTAGTATAGTGGTGGGGTTGAGTACTGAAGCTTTCTTT
CDR3 protein: CASSIVVGLSTEAFF

D gene: -
clone size: -
J gene: TRBJ1-4
CDR3 length: 13
V gene: TRBV28
CDR3 DNA: TGTGCCACCACGGGGGGACCTAATGAAAAACTGTTTTTT
CDR3 protein: CATTGGPNEKLFF

D gene: -
clone size: once
J gene: TRBJ2-5
CDR3 length: 14
V gene: TRBV7-7
CDR3 DNA: TGTGCTAGCAGCTTAGAATTTCTAAGCGAGACCCAGTACTTC
CDR3 protein: CASSLEFLSETQYF

D gene: TRBD1
clone size: -
J gene: TRBJ2-1
CDR3 length: 12
V gene: TRBV7-2
CDR3 DNA: TGTGCCAGCAGCTTACGGGACAGGGAGCAGTTCTTC
CDR3 protein: CASSLRDREQFF

D gene: -
clone size: -
J gene: TRBJ1-6
CDR3 length: 13
V gene: TRBV2
CDR3 DNA: TGTGCCAGCGGACGGGGGACGAATTCACCCCTCCACTTT
CDR3 protein: CASGRGTNSPLHF

D gene: -
clone size: -
J gene: TRBJ2-5
CDR3 length: 16
V gene: TRBV4-3
CDR3 DNA: TGCGCCAGCAGCCGTTGGGGGTATCTCGACCAAGAGACCCAGTACTTC
CDR3 protein: CASSRWGYLDQETQYF

D gene: TRBD1
clone size: -
J gene: TRBJ2-2
CDR3 length: 15
V gene: TRBV10-3
CDR3 DNA: TGTGCCATCAGTCTGGGGGACAGGAACACCGGGGAGCTGTTTTTT
CDR3 protein: CAISLGDRNTGELFF

D gene: -
clone size: -
J gene: TRBJ2-7
CDR3 length: 15
V gene: TRBV21-1
CDR3 DNA: TGTGCCAGCAGCAAATCCGCGCGGGGGCCCTACGAGCAGTACTTC
CDR3 protein: CASSKSARGPYEQYF

D gene: TRBD2
clone size: -
J gene: TRBJ2-1
CDR3 length: 15
V gene: TRBV5-4
CDR3 DNA: TGTGCCAGCAGCTTAGCGGCGGGGGGGCGAAATGAGCAGTTCTTC
CDR3 protein: CASSLAAGGRNEQFF

D gene: TRBD2
clone size: once
J gene: TRBJ2-5
CDR3 length: 16
V gene: TRBV2
CDR3 DNA: TGTGCCAGCAGGGCTAGCGGGGGGGGAGTACAAGAGACCCAGTACTTC
CDR3 protein: CASRASGGGVQETQYF

D gene: TRBD2
clone size: -
J gene: TRBJ2-3
CDR3 length: 13
V gene: TRBV19
CDR3 DNA: TGTGCCAGTACTAGCGGGGGAACAGATACGCAGTATTTT
CDR3 protein: CASTSGGTDTQYF

D gene: -
clone size: -
J gene: TRBJ2-3
CDR3 length: 14
V gene: TRBV2
CDR3 DNA: TGTGCCAGCAGCCTGCGCAGGGTGGCAGATACGCAGTATTTT
CDR3 protein: CASSLRRVADTQYF

D gene: -
clone size: -
J gene: TRBJ2-2
CDR3 length: 16
V gene: TRBV11-2
CDR3 DNA: TGTGCCAGCAGCTTACAAATACTGGGACTTCCTGGGGAGCTGTTTTTT
CDR3 protein: CASSLQILGLPGELFF

D gene: -
clone size: -
J gene: TRBJ1-1
CDR3 length: 12
V gene: TRBV30
CDR3 DNA: TGTGCCTGGAGCCAACCTAACACTGAAGCTTTCTTT
CDR3 protein: CAWSQPNTEAFF

D gene: -
clone size: -
J gene: TRBJ2-5
CDR3 length: 14
V gene: TRBV19
CDR3 DNA: TGTGCCAGTAGTATTGGTTCTGGATCGGAGACCCAGTACTTC
CDR3 protein: CASSIGSGSETQYF

D gene: TRBD1
clone size: -
J gene: TRBJ2-1
CDR3 length: 15
V gene: TRBV5-8
CDR3 DNA: TGTGCCAGCAGCTTGGGATCGAACAGGGGTAATGAGCAGTTCTTC
CDR3 protein: CASSLGSNRGNEQFF

D gene: TRBD2
clone size: -
J gene: TRBJ2-7
CDR3 length: 15
V gene: TRBV10-3
CDR3 DNA: TGTGCCATCACTGATATGGAGCGGGGGGGCTACGAGCAGTACTTC
CDR3 protein: CAITDMERGGYEQYF

D gene: TRBD1
clone size: -
J gene: TRBJ2-3
CDR3 length: 16
V gene: TRBV5-1
CDR3 DNA: TGCGCCAGCAGCTTGGACAGGACAGGTCACACAGATACGCAGTATTTT
CDR3 protein: CASSLDRTGHTDTQYF

D gene: -
clone size: -
J gene: TRBJ1-1
CDR3 length: 13
V gene: TRBV5-1
CDR3 DNA: TGCGCCAGCAGTTTGGAGGGGAGCACTGAAGCTTTCTTT
CDR3 protein: CASSLEGSTEAFF

D gene: TRBD1
clone size: -
J gene: TRBJ1-1
CDR3 length: 15
V gene: TRBV11-2
CDR3 DNA: TGTGCCAGCAGCTTATTGGGACAGGCGAACACTGAAGCTTTCTTT
CDR3 protein: CASSLLGQANTEAFF

D gene: TRBD1
clone size: -
J gene: TRBJ2-1
CDR3 length: 16
V gene: TRBV9
CDR3 DNA: TGTGCCAGCAGCGTAGAGGGGACAGGGGGCTTGCGTGAGCAGTTCTTC
CDR3 protein: CASSVEGTGGLREQFF

D gene: -
clone size: -
J gene: TRBJ1-6
CDR3 length: 15
V gene: TRBV2
CDR3 DNA: TGTGCCAGCAGGATAAGCGCAGGAACCAATTCACCCCTCCACTTT
CDR3 protein: CASRISAGTNSPLHF

D gene: -
clone size: -
J gene: TRBJ2-3
CDR3 length: 15
V gene: TRBV18
CDR3 DNA: TGTGCCAGCTCCCCTAATGGGGGTGGCGCAGATACGCAGTATTTT
CDR3 protein: CASSPNGGGADTQYF

D gene: -
clone size: -
J gene: TRBJ2-3
CDR3 length: 16
V gene: TRBV9
CDR3 DNA: TGTGCCAGCAGCGTAGAGGCCTACCCAAGCACAGATACGCAGTATTTT
CDR3 protein: CASSVEAYPSTDTQYF

D gene: TRBD2
clone size: -
J gene: TRBJ2-4
CDR3 length: 13
V gene: TRBV19
CDR3 DNA: TGTGCCAGTAGCGGGGGGGCCGGAAACATTCAGTACTTC
CDR3 protein: CASSGGAGNIQYF

D gene: -
clone size: -
J gene: TRBJ1-2
CDR3 length: 13
V gene: TRBV11-2
CDR3 DNA: TGTGCCAGCAGCTTAGAGGGCGGGGGAGGCTACACCTTC
CDR3 protein: CASSLEGGGGYTF

D gene: -
clone size: -
J gene: TRBJ1-6
CDR3 length: 13
V gene: TRBV18
CDR3 DNA: TGTGCCAGCTCACCAGGGTTGGATTCACCCCTCCACTTT
CDR3 protein: CASSPGLDSPLHF

D gene: -
clone size: -
J gene: TRBJ1-6
CDR3 length: 16
V gene: TRBV5-4
CDR3 DNA: TGTGCCAGCAGCTTGGGTACTACGGAGAATAATTCACCCCTCCACTTT
CDR3 protein: CASSLGTTENNSPLHF

D gene: -
clone size: -
J gene: TRBJ2-1
CDR3 length: 14
V gene: TRBV12-2
CDR3 DNA: TGTGCAAGTCGCTTAGCCCTCCCCAGCAATGAGCAGTTCTTC
CDR3 protein: CASRLALPSNEQFF

D gene: -
clone size: -
J gene: TRBJ1-1
CDR3 length: 13
V gene: TRBV7-6
CDR3 DNA: TGTACTTCCCCAAAGGACGTGGGCACTGAAGCTTTCTTT
CDR3 protein: CTSPKDVGTEAFF

D gene: -
clone size: -
J gene: TRBJ2-7
CDR3 length: 16
V gene: TRBV4-3
CDR3 DNA: TGCGCCAGCAGCCAAGAAGCACTTCCGACAACCTACGAGCAGTACTTC
CDR3 protein: CASSQEALPTTYEQYF

D gene: -
clone size: -
J gene: TRBJ2-1
CDR3 length: 13
V gene: TRBV2
CDR3 DNA: TGTGCCAGCAGTGAAAACAGGGTCAATGAGCAGTTCTTC
CDR3 protein: CASSENRVNEQFF

D gene: -
clone size: -
J gene: TRBJ2-2
CDR3 length: 13
V gene: TRBV7-9
CDR3 DNA: TGTGCCAGCAGCTTAGGTTCCCCCGGGGAGCTGTTTTTT
CDR3 protein: CASSLGSPGELFF

D gene: TRBD2
clone size: -
J gene: TRBJ2-7
CDR3 length: 16
V gene: TRBV15
CDR3 DNA: TGTGCCACCAGCAGAGATAAGGGACTAGCGGGAGGGCCTTTCTACTTC
CDR3 protein: CATSRDKGLAGGPFYF

D gene: TRBD2
clone size: -
J gene: TRBJ2-1
CDR3 length: 15
V gene: TRBV2
CDR3 DNA: TGTGCCAGCAGCGGAGGGACTACTAACTACAATGAGCAGTTCTTC
CDR3 protein: CASSGGTTNYNEQFF

D gene: -
clone size: -
J gene: TRBJ1-5
CDR3 length: 15
V gene: TRBV15
CDR3 DNA: TGTGCCACTAAAGAAGGGGGGGGTGGTTATCAGCCCCAGCATTTT
CDR3 protein: CATKEGGGGYQPQHF

D gene: -
clone size: -
J gene: TRBJ2-7
CDR3 length: 15
V gene: TRBV18
CDR3 DNA: TGTGCCAGCTCATTTTGGCGGGACAGCGACTACGAGCAGTACTTC
CDR3 protein: CASSFWRDSDYEQYF

D gene: -
clone size: -
J gene: TRBJ2-2
CDR3 length: 14
V gene: TRBV5-1
CDR3 DNA: TGCGCCAGCAGCTTCTCATCAGGGCCCGGGGAGCTGTTTTTT
CDR3 protein: CASSFSSGPGELFF

D gene: -
clone size: -
J gene: TRBJ1-5
CDR3 length: 16
V gene: TRBV6-1
CDR3 DNA: TGTGCCAGCAGTGAAGGGTACACCTACATCAATCAGCCCCAGCATTTT
CDR3 protein: CASSEGYTYINQPQHF

D gene: -
clone size: -
J gene: TRBJ2-1
CDR3 length: 13
V gene: TRBV12-5
CDR3 DNA: TGTGCTAGTGGCCGCTACTCCTACAATGAGCAGTTCTTC
CDR3 protein: CASGRYSYNEQFF

D gene: TRBD2
clone size: -
J gene: TRBJ2-1
CDR3 length: 16
V gene: TRBV7-6
CDR3 DNA: TGTGCCAGCAGCCGGACTAGCGGGAGCTCCTACAATGAGCAGTTCTTC
CDR3 protein: CASSRTSGSSYNEQFF

D gene: -
clone size: once
J gene: TRBJ2-6
CDR3 length: 15
V gene: TRBV19
CDR3 DNA: TGTGCCAGTAGTATAGTTCGCTCTGGGGCCAACGTCCTGACTTTC
CDR3 protein: CASSIVRSGANVLTF